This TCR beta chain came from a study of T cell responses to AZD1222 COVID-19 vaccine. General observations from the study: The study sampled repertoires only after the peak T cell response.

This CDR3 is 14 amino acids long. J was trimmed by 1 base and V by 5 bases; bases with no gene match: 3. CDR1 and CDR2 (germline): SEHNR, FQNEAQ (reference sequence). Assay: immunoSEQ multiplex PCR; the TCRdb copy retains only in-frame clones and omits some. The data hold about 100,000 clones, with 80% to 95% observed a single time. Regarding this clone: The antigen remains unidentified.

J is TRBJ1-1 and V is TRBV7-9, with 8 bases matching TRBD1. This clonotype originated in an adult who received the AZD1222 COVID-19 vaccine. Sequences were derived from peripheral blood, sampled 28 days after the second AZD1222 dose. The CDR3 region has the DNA TGTGCCAGCAGCCCCGGACAGGGGAACACTGAAGCTTTCTTT. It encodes CASSPGQGNTEAFF.